This entry is about one TCR beta chain. Its antigen remains unknown. Unique molecular identifiers were present in the TCR beta cDNA libraries. TCRdb analysed the PCR reads with MiXCR anew, one entry per CDR3 protein. The sample includes 800,000 to 950,000 distinct CDR3 sequences, approximately 53% of them seen just once. The CDR3 sequence is 17 residues long. V dropped 3 bases and J dropped 7 bases, with 22 bases sitting between them. Germline lookup yields CDR1 MGHRA and CDR2 YSYEKL. The source of the sample is a study of post-analysis software for immune sequencing data. The study's findings and limits: Patients had higher frequencies than controls of roughly five TRBV segments, including TRBV5-6, TRBV5-1 and TRBV20-1. By F measure, samples from a shared preparation batch strongly co-clustered.

Sequencing used blood. The chain employs TRBV4-1 and TRBJ2-1; D might be TRBD1 or TRBD2, each matching 7 bases. The clonotype originates from a girl aged 5 to 17 with multiple sclerosis. The chain's CDR3 is CASSHLGGTAKQNEQFF. Here the CDR3 DNA reads TGCGCCAGCAGCCACTTGGGGGGGACAGCCAAGCAAAATGAGCAGTTCTTC.